This T cell receptor (beta chain) was identified during a study of blood T cells in healthy people across ages. This clonotype appeared a few times. Its antigen is currently unknown. Investigators took about 10 milliliters of peripheral blood from every donor. Sample-barcoded 5' priming and a J-beta primer mix drove a second PCR of about 6 to 12 cycles. TCRdb independently ran MiXCR on the 5' RACE reads; one entry per CDR3 protein. The sample gives around 500,000 distinct CDR3 sequences, about 26% of which show up once; 3% to 4% is in the top ten. Points from the study as a whole: Age showed a roughly linear inverse relationship with TCR beta diversity per million T cells.

Another study also made use of these data, one on T cells of mothers and their children. Per that study: Samples came from a few healthy Caucasian mothers and their six children.

Sequencing used blood. The TCR was taken from a boy between 2 and 10 years old in good health.

CDR3 nucleotide sequence: TGTGCCAGCAGTTACTCTACAGGACCCGAGGCATCCGATACGCAGTATTTT. Translated, it gives CASSYSTGPEASDTQYF. The chain carries TRBV6-6 and TRBJ2-3; D possibly corresponds to TRBD1 (5 bases). The length of the CDR3 is 17 residues. V lost 0 bases and J 6 bases, leaving 19 bases between the germline ends. Germline CDR1 is MNHNY and CDR2 is SVGAGI (reference sequence).